The 23 T cell receptor beta chains presented below share a single source sample, sequenced in a study of cytomegalovirus exposure and HLA in healthy donors. In the PCR, 60 Vbeta and 13 Jbeta primers were used. Data came from immunoSEQ multiplex PCR; TCRdb stores just in-frame clones and leaves some out. Of 150,000 to 200,000 clones listed, roughly four fifths are singletons. Sequencing was performed on PBMCs. The receptors stem from a man in his fifties in good health and CMV-seropositive.

V gene TRBV4-2 combines with J gene TRBJ1-2; D is unresolved. The V end was cut by 0 bases, the J end by 8 bases, with 13 bases between. Looked up from germline, CDR1 is LGHNA and CDR2 is YNFKEQ. The CDR3 consists of 14 residues. CDR3 nucleotides: TGTGCCAGCAGCCAAGATGGGAGGGAGAGCGGCTACACCTTC. It yields the protein CASSQDGRESGYTF.

The V and J genes are TRBV28 and TRBJ2-1, with D possibly matching TRBD2 (6 bases). Germline lookup yields CDR1 MDHEN and CDR2 SYDVKM. V lost 3 bases, J lost 8 bases, and 11 bases lay in between. The CDR3 spans 13 residues. CDR3 amino acids: CASSFGTVDEQFF. The CDR3 DNA reads TGTGCCAGCAGTTTCGGGACTGTAGATGAGCAGTTCTTC. Full variable domain (rest looked up from reference TRBV28 and TRBJ2-1): DVKVTQSSRYLVKRTGEKVFLECVQDMDHENMFWYRQDPGLGLRLIYFSYDVKMKEKGDIPEGYSVSREKKERFSLILESASTNQTSMYLCASSFGTVDEQFFGPGTRLTVL.

This clone appeared a few times. The chain has TRBV28 and TRBJ2-7, with D unresolved. Trimming removed 3 bases at V and 4 bases at J, with 16 bases between. Germline CDR1 reads MDHEN; CDR2 reads SYDVKM. The CDR3 has 15 amino acids. The CDR3 nucleotides are TGTGCCAGCAGTTTCGTTGGGCAAGACCTATACGAGCAGTACTTC. It translates to CASSFVGQDLYEQYF.

The rearrangement links TRBV5-1 to TRBJ1-2, with TRBD1 identical over 8 bases. In germline, CDR1 is SGHRS, CDR2 YFSETQ. CDR3 size: 15 residues. The V segment lost 2 bases and the J segment 1 base; nucleotides outside the gene matches: 4. The DNA of the CDR3 is TGCGCCAGCAGCTTCGGACAGGGAAATAACTATGGCTACACCTTC. Encoded protein: CASSFGQGNNYGYTF.

This rearrangement joins TRBV2 to TRBJ2-1, with 10 bases lining up with TRBD2. Germline loops: CDR1 SNHLY, CDR2 FYNNEI. The ends lost 3 bases at V and 4 bases at J; junction bases unmatched: 3. The CDR3 loop spans 15 amino acids. In DNA form, the CDR3 reads TGTGCCAGCAGTGAGCCAGCGGGGGGGTACAATGAGCAGTTCTTC. Protein: CASSEPAGGYNEQFF.

This clone was counted a few times. The V and J genes are TRBV28 and TRBJ2-1; 8 bases fit TRBD1. The germline gives CDR1 MDHEN, CDR2 SYDVKM. The CDR3 has 19 amino acids. Trimming removed 4 bases from V and 0 bases from J; junction bases left unmatched: 14. The CDR3 sequence: CASSSPWDRNQGSYNEQFF. CDR3 in DNA: TGTGCCAGCAGTTCCCCCTGGGACAGGAACCAAGGCTCCTACAATGAGCAGTTCTTC.

The sample holds a few counts of this clone. V and J are TRBV2 and TRBJ2-1; 14 bases fit TRBD2. This CDR3 has 18 amino acids. Trimming cost V 6 bases and J 8 bases; bases outside gene matches: 15. Germline V gene data show CDR1 as SNHLY and CDR2 as FYNNEI. This chain's CDR3 is CASRGLAGDYSSRDEQFF. Written as DNA, the CDR3 is TGTGCCAGCAGGGGACTAGCGGGAGACTATAGTAGTAGGGATGAGCAGTTCTTC.

The chain recombines TRBV7-2 with TRBJ2-5; a weak D match, TRBD2 (5 bases). Germline V lookup: CDR1 SGHTA, CDR2 FQGNSA. The CDR3 loop spans 14 amino acids. Trimming cost V 2 bases and J 2 bases, with 9 bases left between them. DNA of the CDR3: TGTGCCAGCAGCTTACGCAGCGGACAAGAGACCCAGTACTTC. As protein: CASSLRSGQETQYF.

This chain links TRBV5-1 with TRBJ2-1, with TRBD1 identical over 10 bases. The V and J ends lost 3 bases and 5 bases, in that order; junction bases with no gene match: 11. This CDR3 has 17 residues. Germline V gives CDR1 SGHRS, CDR2 YFSETQ. CDR3 DNA sequence: TGCGCCAGCAGCTCGGCTACGGGGACAGGGGCCAACAATGAGCAGTTCTTC. Translating gives CASSSATGTGANNEQFF.

The chain recombines TRBV5-1 with TRBJ1-6, with D possibly matching TRBD1 (6 bases). V gave up 4 bases and J gave up 5 bases, with 16 bases separating them. This CDR3 has 16 residues. The germline CDR1 and CDR2 sequences are SGHRS and YFSETQ. Written as DNA, the CDR3 is TGCGCCAGCAGCCGCTTCCTACAGGGCAATAATTCACCCCTCCACTTT. Amino acid sequence: CASSRFLQGNNSPLHF.

This sequence joins TRBV25-1 and TRBJ2-7, with TRBD1 matching 7 bases. V trimming: 0 bases; J trimming: 2 bases; junction bases outside the gene matches: 7. CDR1 MGHDK and CDR2 SYGVNS come from the germline V gene. This CDR3 has 16 residues. CDR3 in DNA: TGTGCCAGCAGTGAATATCAGGGACAGCAAACCTACGAGCAGTACTTC. As protein: CASSEYQGQQTYEQYF.

The genes are TRBV7-9 and TRBJ2-3; TRBD1 matches 7 bases. CDR1 SEHNR and CDR2 FQNEAQ come from the germline V gene (reference sequence). The CDR3 covers 16 residues. J gave up 5 bases and V 3 bases, and 11 bases lay outside the gene matches. CDR3 region: CASSLAQGNFRDTQYF. The DNA of the CDR3 is TGTGCCAGCAGCTTGGCACAGGGGAACTTTCGAGATACGCAGTATTTT.

V and J are TRBV28 and TRBJ2-7; TRBD1 matches at 8 bases. This CDR3 spans 16 amino acids. J gave up 1 base and V 5 bases, and 10 bases lay outside the gene matches. Germline V gene lookup returns CDR1 MDHEN and CDR2 SYDVKM. CDR3 nucleotides: TGTGCCAGCAGTCCCCCCAGGGGGCAAAGGTCCTACGAGCAGTACTTC. Translation gives CASSPPRGQRSYEQYF.

CDR3 sequence: CAISSRSSYNEQFF. DNA of the CDR3: TGTGCCATCAGTTCTAGGAGCTCCTACAATGAGCAGTTCTTC. The gene calls are TRBV10-3 and TRBJ2-1; D remains unclear. CDR1 and CDR2 from the germline V gene are ENHRY and SYGVKD. This CDR3 comprises 14 residues. Trimming removed 5 bases from V and 0 bases from J, with 8 bases in between.

This clone was recorded only once. The chain combines TRBV7-2 with TRBJ1-5; D remains unclear. Per germline, CDR1 SGHTA and CDR2 FQGNSA. CDR3 length equals 14 residues. Trimming stripped 5 bases from V and 1 base from J, with 9 bases between. CDR3 amino acids: CASSPGRSNQPQHF. The CDR3 DNA sequence: TGTGCCAGCAGCCCCGGGAGGAGCAATCAGCCCCAGCATTTT.

This chain uses TRBV7-3 with TRBJ2-1; maybe TRBD1 (9 bases). The germline gives CDR1 SGHTA, CDR2 FQGTGA. The CDR3 totals 15 residues. Trimming stripped 5 bases from V and 12 bases from J, with 23 bases between. The CDR3 sequence: CASSRGGQGLVGQFF. The CDR3 nucleotides are TGTGCCAGCAGCCGGGGGGGACAGGGATTGGTAGGGCAGTTCTTC.

This clone turned up a few times. This chain connects TRBV4-3 to TRBJ2-5, with D maybe TRBD2 (5 bases). This CDR3 spans 13 amino acids. Germline V lookup: CDR1 LGHNA, CDR2 YSLEER. Trimming stripped 1 base from V and 4 bases from J, with 7 bases between. The CDR3, as DNA: TGCGCCAGCAGCCAAGTTGGAGGAGAGACCCAGTACTTC. This translates into CASSQVGGETQYF.

The J gene is TRBJ2-7, the V gene TRBV7-9; D perhaps matches TRBD2 (7 bases). The V end lost 5 bases, the J end lost 5 bases, and 25 bases lay between the germline ends. Germline loops: CDR1 SEHNR, CDR2 FQNEAQ (reference sequence). The length of the CDR3 is 17 residues. The CDR3 DNA sequence: TGTGCCAGCAGCGGTCTCCGGGGGGCTAATCCAGCCCACGAGCAGTACTTC. Amino acids: CASSGLRGANPAHEQYF. The full variable domain, with the rest looked up from reference TRBV7-9 and TRBJ2-7, is DTGVSQNPRHKITKRGQNVTFRCDPISEHNRLYWYRQTLGQGPEFLTYFQNEAQLEKSRLLSDRFSAERPKGSFSTLEIQRTEQGDSAMYLCASSGLRGANPAHEQYFGPGTRLTVT.

The chain links TRBV7-6 to TRBJ2-7; TRBD2 matches at 9 bases. The germline V gene encodes CDR1 SGHVS and CDR2 FNYEAQ. The CDR3 runs to 15 residues. The V segment lost 2 bases and the J segment 2 bases; nucleotides outside the gene matches: 4. CDR3 sequence reads: CASSLSLAGAYEQYF. CDR3 DNA sequence: TGTGCCAGCAGCTTATCACTAGCGGGTGCCTACGAGCAGTACTTC. Using reference TRBV7-6 and TRBJ2-7 for the parts outside the CDR3, the full variable domain is GAGVSQSPRYKVTKRGQDVALRCDPISGHVSLYWYRQALGQGPEFLTYFNYEAQQDKSGLPNDRFSAERPEGSISTLTIQRTEQRDSAMYRCASSLSLAGAYEQYFGPGTRLTVT.

This clone has only one observation. This chain links TRBV15 with TRBJ2-2, with TRBD2 matching 8 bases. Germline V gives CDR1 LNHNV, CDR2 YYDKDF (reference sequence). The CDR3 has 16 residues. The ends lost 3 bases at V and 0 bases at J; junction bases unmatched: 3. The CDR3 is CATSRAGLANTGELFF. The CDR3 DNA follows: TGTGCCACCAGCAGGGCGGGACTAGCGAACACCGGGGAGCTGTTTTTT.

CDR3 DNA: TGTGCCAGCAGCTTACCCGGGACTGGCTACGAGCAGTACTTC. This translates into CASSLPGTGYEQYF. This chain joins TRBV7-9 and TRBJ2-7, with a possible D match to TRBD2 (6 bases). The CDR3 is made up of 14 amino acids. Germline V gene data show CDR1 as SEHNR and CDR2 as FQNEAQ (reference sequence). Deletions cut 2 bases from V and 3 bases from J, with 11 bases between.

The chain is built from TRBV4-1 and TRBJ1-5, with 8 nucleotides matching TRBD1. The CDR3 extends over 14 amino acids. Germline CDR1 MGHRA, CDR2 YSYEKL. Trimming took 4 bases from V and 2 from J; bases not matched to a gene: 1. CDR3 in DNA: TGCGCCAGCAGCCTGGACAGGGGCAATCAGCCCCAGCATTTT. Translation gives CASSLDRGNQPQHF.

The V call is TRBV18, the J call TRBJ2-2; 12 nucleotides align to TRBD1. CDR3 length: 17 amino acids. Trimming at V came to 3 bases and at J to 1 base, leaving 3 bases not matched to a gene. Per the germline V gene, CDR1 is KGHSH and CDR2 is LQKENI. CDR3 region: CASSPRDRGLNTGELFF. The CDR3 DNA reads TGTGCCAGCTCACCTCGGGACAGGGGGCTGAACACCGGGGAGCTGTTTTTT.